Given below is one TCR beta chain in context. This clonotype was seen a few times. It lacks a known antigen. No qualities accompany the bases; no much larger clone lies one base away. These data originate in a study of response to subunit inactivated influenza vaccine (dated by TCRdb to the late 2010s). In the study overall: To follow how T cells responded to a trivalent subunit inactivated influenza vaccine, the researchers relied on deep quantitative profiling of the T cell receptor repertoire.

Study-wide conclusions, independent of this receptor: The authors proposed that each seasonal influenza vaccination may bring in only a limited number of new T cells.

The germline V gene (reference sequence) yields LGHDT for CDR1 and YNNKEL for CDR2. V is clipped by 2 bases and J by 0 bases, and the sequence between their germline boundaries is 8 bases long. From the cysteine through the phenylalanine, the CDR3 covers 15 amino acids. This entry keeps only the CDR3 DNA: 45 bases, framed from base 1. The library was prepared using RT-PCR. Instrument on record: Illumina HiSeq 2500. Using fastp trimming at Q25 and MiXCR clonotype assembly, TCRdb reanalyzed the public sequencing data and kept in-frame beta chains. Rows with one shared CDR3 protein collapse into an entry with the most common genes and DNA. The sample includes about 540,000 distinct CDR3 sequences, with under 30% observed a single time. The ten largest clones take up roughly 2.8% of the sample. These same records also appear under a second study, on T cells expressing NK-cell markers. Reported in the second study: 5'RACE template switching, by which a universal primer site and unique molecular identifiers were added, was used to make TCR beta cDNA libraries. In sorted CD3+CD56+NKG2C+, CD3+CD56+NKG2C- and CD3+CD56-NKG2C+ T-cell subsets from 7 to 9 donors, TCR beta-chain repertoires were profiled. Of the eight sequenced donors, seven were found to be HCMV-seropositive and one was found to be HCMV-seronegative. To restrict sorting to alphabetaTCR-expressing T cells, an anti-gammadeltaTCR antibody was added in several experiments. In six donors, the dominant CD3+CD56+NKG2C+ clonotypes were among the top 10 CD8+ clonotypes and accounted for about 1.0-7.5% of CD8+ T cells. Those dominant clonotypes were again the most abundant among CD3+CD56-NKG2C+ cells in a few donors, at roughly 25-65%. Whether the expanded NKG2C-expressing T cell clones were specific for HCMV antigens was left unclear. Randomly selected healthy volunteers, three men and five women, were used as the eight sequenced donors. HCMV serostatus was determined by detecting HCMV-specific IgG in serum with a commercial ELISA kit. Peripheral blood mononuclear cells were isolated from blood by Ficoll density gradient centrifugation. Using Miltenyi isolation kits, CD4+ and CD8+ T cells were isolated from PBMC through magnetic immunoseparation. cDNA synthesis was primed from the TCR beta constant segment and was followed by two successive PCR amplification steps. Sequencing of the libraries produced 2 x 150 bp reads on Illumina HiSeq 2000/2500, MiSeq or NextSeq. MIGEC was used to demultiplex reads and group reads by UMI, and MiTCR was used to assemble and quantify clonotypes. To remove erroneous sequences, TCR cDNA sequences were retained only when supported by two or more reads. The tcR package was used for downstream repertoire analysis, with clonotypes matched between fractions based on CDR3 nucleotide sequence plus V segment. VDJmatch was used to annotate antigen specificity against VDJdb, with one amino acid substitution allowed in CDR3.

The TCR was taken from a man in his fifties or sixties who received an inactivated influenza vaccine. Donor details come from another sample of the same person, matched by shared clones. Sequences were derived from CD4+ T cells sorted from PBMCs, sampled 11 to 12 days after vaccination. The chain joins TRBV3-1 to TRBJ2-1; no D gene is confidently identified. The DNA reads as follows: TGTGCCAGCAGCCAACTCGCGAGCTCCTACAATGAGCAGTTCTTC. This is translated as CASSQLASSYNEQFF.